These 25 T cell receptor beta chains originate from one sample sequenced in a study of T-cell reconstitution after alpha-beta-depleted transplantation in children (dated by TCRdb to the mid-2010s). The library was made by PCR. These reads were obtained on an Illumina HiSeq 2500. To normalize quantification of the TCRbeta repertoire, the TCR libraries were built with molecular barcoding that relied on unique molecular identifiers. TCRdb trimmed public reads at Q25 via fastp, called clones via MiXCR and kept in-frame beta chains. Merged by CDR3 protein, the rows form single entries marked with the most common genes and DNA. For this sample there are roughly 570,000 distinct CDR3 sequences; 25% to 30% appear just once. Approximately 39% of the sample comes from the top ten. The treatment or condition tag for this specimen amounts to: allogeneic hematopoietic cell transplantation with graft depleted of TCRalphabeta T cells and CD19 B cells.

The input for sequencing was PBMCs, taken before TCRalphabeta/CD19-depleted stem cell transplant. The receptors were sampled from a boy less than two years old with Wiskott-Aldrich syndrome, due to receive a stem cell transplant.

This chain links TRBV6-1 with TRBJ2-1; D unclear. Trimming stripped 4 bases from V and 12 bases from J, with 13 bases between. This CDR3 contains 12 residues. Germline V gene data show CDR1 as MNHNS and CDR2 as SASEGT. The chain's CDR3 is CASSALLVGQFF. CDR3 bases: TGTGCCAGCAGTGCCCTCCTGGTCGGGCAGTTCTTC.

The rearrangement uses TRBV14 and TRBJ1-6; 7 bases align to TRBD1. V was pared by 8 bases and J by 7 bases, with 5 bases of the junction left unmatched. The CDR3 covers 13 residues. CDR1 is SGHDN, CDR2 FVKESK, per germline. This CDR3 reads CASGQEYNSPLHF. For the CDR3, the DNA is TGTGCCAGCGGACAGGAGTACAATTCACCCCTCCACTTT.

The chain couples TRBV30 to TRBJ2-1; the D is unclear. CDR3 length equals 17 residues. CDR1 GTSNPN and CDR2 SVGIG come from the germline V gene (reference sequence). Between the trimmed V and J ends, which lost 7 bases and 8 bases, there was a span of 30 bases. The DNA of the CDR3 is TGTGCCTCCACAGCCAGAGAGGCGGTACAGCTTGGGCATGAGCAGTTCTTC. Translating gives CASTAREAVQLGHEQFF.

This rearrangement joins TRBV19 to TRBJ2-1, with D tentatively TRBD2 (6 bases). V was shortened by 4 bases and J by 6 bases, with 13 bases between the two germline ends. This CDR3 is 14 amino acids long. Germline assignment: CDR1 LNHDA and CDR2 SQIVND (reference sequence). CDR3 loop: CASSTLALINEQFF. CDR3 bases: TGTGCCAGTAGTACCCTAGCGCTTATCAATGAGCAGTTCTTC.

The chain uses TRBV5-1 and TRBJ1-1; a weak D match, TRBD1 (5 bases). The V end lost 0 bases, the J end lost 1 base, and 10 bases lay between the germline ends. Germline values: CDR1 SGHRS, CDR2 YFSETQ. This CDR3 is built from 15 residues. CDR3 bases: TGCGCCAGCAGCTTGGACGGGGCCGCGAACACTGAAGCTTTCTTT. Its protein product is CASSLDGAANTEAFF.

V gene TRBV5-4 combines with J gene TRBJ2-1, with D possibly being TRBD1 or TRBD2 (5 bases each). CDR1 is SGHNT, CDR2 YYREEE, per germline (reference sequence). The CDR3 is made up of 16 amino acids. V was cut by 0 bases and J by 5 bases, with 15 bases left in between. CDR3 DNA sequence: TGTGCCAGCAGCTTGGTGGGACCCCTTAGCCACAATGAGCAGTTCTTC. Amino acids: CASSLVGPLSHNEQFF. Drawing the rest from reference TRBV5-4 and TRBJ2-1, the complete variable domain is ETGVTQSPTHLIKTRGQQVTLRCSSQSGHNTVSWYQQALGQGPQFIFQYYREEENGRGNFPPRFSGLQFPNYSSELNVNALELDDSALYLCASSLVGPLSHNEQFFGPGTRLTVL.

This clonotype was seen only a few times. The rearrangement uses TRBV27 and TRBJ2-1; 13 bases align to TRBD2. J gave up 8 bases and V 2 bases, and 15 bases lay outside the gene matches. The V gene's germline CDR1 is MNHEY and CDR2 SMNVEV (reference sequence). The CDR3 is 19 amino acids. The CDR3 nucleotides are TGTGCCAGCAGTTTAGGCCTTGGACTAGCGGGAGCCTACGATCATGAGCAGTTCTTC. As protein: CASSLGLGLAGAYDHEQFF.

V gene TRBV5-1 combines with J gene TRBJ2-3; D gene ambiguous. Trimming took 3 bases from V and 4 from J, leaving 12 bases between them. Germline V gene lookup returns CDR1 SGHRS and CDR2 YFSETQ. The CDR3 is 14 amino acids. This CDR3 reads CASSSETRADTQYF. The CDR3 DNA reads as TGCGCCAGCAGCTCTGAAACCCGGGCAGATACGCAGTATTTT.

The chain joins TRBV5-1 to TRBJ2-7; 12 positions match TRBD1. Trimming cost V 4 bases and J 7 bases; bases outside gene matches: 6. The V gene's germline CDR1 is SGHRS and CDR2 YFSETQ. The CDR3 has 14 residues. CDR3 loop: CASSVGQGAGEQYF. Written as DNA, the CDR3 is TGCGCCAGCAGCGTGGGACAGGGGGCGGGTGAGCAGTACTTC.

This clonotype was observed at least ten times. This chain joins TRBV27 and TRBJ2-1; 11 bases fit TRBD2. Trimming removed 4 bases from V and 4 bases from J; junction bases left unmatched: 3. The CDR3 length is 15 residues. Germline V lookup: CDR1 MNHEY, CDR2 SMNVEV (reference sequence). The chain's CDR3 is CASSWGTSGYNEQFF. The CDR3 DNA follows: TGTGCCAGCAGTTGGGGGACTAGCGGATACAATGAGCAGTTCTTC.

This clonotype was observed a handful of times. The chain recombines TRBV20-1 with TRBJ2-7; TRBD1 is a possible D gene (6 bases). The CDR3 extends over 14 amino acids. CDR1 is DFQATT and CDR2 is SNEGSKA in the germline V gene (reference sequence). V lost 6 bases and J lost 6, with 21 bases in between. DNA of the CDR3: TGCAGTGCACCCGGGGTTGCAGGGGACGCCGAGCAGTACTTC. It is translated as CSAPGVAGDAEQYF.

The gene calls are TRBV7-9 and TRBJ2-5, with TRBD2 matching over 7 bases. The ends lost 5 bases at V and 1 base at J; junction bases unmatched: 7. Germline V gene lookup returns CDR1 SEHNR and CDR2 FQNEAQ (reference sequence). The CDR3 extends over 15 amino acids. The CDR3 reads CASSPPRLAQETQYF. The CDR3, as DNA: TGTGCCAGCAGCCCCCCCAGACTAGCCCAAGAGACCCAGTACTTC.

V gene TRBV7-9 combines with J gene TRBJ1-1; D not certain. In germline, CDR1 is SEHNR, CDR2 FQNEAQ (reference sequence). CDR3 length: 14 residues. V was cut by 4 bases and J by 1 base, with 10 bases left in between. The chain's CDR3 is CASSYRLTNTEAFF. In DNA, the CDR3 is TGTGCCAGCAGCTATCGTCTTACGAACACTGAAGCTTTCTTT.

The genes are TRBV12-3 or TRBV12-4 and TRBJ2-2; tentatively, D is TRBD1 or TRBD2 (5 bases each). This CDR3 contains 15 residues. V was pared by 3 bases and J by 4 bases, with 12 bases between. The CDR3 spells CASSLIEGPTGELFF. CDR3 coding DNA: TGTGCCAGCAGTTTGATTGAGGGGCCCACCGGGGAGCTGTTTTTT.

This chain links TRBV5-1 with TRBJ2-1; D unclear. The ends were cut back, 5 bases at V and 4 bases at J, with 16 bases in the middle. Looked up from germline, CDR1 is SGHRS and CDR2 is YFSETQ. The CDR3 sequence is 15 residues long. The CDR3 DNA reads TGCGCCAGCAGACTCTCCTGGGTAGGGTACAATGAGCAGTTCTTC. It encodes CASRLSWVGYNEQFF.

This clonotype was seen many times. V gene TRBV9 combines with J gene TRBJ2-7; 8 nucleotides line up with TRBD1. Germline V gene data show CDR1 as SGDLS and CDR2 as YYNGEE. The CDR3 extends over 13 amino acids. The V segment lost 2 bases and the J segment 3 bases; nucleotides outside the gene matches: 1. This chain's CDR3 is CASSVTGGYEQYF. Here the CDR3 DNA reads TGTGCCAGCAGCGTTACAGGGGGCTACGAGCAGTACTTC. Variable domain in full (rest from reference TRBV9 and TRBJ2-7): DSGVTQTPKHLITATGQRVTLRCSPRSGDLSVYWYQQSLDQGLQFLIQYYNGEERAKGNILERFSAQQFPDLHSELNLSSLELGDSALYFCASSVTGGYEQYFGPGTRLTVT.

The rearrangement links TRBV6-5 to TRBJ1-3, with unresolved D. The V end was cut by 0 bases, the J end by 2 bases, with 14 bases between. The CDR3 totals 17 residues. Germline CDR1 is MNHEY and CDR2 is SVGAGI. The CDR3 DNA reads TGTGCCAGCAGTTACTCGACGCCCGGCGGGGCTGGAAACACCATATATTTT. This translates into CASSYSTPGGAGNTIYF.

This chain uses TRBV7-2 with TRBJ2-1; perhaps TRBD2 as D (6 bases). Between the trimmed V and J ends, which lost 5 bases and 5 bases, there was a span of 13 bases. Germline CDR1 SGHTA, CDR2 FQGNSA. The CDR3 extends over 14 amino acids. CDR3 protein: CASSATGLNNEQFF. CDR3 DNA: TGTGCCAGCAGCGCGACGGGACTCAACAATGAGCAGTTCTTC.

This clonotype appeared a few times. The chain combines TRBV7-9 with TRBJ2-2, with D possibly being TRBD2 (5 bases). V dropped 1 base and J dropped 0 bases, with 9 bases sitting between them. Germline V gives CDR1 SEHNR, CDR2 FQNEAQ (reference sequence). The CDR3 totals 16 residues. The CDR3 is CASSLGRATNTGELFF. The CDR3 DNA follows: TGTGCCAGCAGCTTAGGGCGGGCCACGAACACCGGGGAGCTGTTTTTT.

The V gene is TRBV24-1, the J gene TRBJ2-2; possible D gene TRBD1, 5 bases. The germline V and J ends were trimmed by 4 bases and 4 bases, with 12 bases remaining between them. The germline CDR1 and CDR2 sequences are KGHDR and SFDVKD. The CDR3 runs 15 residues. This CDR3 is CATSDPRAATGELFF. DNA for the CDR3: TGTGCCACCAGTGACCCCAGGGCGGCCACCGGGGAGCTGTTTTTT.

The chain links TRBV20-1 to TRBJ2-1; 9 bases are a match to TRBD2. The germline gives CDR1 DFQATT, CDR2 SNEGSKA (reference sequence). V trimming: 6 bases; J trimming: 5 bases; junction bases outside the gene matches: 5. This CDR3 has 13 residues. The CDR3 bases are TGCAGTGCCATGACTAGCGGAGACAATGAGCAGTTCTTC. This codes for CSAMTSGDNEQFF.

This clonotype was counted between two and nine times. This chain's CDR3 is CAISPGGSNQPQHF. The CDR3 coding sequence is TGTGCCATCAGCCCGGGGGGTAGCAATCAGCCCCAGCATTTT. The V and J genes are TRBV10-3 and TRBJ1-5; D is perhaps TRBD1 (5 bases). The germline V and J ends were trimmed by 6 bases and 0 bases, with 9 bases remaining between them. This CDR3 is 14 amino acids long. From germline, CDR1 is ENHRY and CDR2 SYGVKD.

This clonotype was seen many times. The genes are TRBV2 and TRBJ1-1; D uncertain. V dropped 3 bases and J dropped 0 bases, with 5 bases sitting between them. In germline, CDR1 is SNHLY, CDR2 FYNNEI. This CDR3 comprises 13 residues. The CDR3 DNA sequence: TGTGCCAGCAGTGACAGATTGAACACTGAAGCTTTCTTT. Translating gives CASSDRLNTEAFF.

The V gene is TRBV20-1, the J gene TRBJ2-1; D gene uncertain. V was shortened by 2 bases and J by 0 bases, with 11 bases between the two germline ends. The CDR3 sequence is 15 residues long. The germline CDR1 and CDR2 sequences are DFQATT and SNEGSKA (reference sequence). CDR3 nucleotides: TGCAGTGCTAGATCCGACTTATACTCCTACAATGAGCAGTTCTTC. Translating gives CSARSDLYSYNEQFF.

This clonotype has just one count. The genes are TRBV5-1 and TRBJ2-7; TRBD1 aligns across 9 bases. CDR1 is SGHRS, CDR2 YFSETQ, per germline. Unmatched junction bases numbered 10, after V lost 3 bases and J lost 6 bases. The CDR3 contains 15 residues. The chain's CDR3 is CASSSRDREPSEQYF. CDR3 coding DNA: TGCGCCAGCAGCTCACGGGACAGGGAGCCAAGCGAGCAGTACTTC.